The present T cell receptor (beta chain) was sequenced within a study of blood T cell repertoires in COVID-19. Original methodology: Reference gene primers were amplified, and this amplification served to estimate nucleated cell counts. The method was immunoSEQ multiplex PCR; TCRdb's version includes in-frame clones alone and lacks a portion of them. V, J and clone size were drawn from that table, and D and trimming were deduced from the DNA. The data contain about 150,000 clones, approximately 82% of them singletons. V gave up 3 bases and J gave up 0 bases, with 3 bases separating them. Germline lookup yields CDR1 LGHNA and CDR2 YNFKEQ. CDR3 length: 13 amino acids.

The V and J genes are TRBV4-2 and TRBJ1-5; D unclear. Sequencing was carried out using peripheral blood. The sequence was obtained from a human donor with acute or convalescent COVID-19. The donor label of this sample is uncertain. The DNA for the CDR3 is TGTGCCAGCAGCCAGTATAGCAATCAGCCCCAGCATTTT. Its protein is CASSQYSNQPQHF.